A selection of T cell receptor beta chains follows, all from one sample in a study of cytotoxic CD8 clonotypes in ibrutinib-treated CLL. Data came from immunoSEQ multiplex PCR; TCRdb stores just in-frame clones and leaves some out. The table lists 30,000 to 40,000 clones, nearly 50% of them singletons. The sequencing here drew on PBMCs, taken before ibrutinib treatment. These receptors came from a human donor with chronic lymphocytic leukemia. CDR3s include the opening cysteine and the closing phenylalanine or tryptophan. A D gene is named only where the DNA matches it firmly. Clone size, where shown, is once, few, many, or a class for clones that have expanded.

cdr3_nt | cdr3_aa | v_call | clone_size | j_call | d_call
TGTGCCAGCAGTTACTGGGGACAGGGAGACAATGAGCAGTTCTTC | CASSYWGQGDNEQFF | TRBV6-5 | . | TRBJ2-1 | TRBD1
TGTGCCAGTAAGGGACAGGTGAACACCGGGGAGCTGTTTTTT | CASKGQVNTGELFF | TRBV19 | few | TRBJ2-2 | TRBD1
TGTGCCAGCAGTCCCGACCGGAGGGTCGCCTATTGGGCTTTCTTT | CASSPDRRVAYWAFF | TRBV6-5 | . | TRBJ1-1 | .
TGTGCCACCAGCAGAGATATAACTGGACAGGGCTCCTACAATGAGCAGTTCTTC | CATSRDITGQGSYNEQFF | TRBV15 | . | TRBJ2-1 | TRBD1
TGCGCCAGCAGCCAACAGGGAAAGAACACTGAAGCTTTCTTT | CASSQQGKNTEAFF | TRBV4-1 | . | TRBJ1-1 | .
TGTGCCAGCAGCCAATCCCGGGTAGGGAACGAGCAGTACTTC | CASSQSRVGNEQYF | TRBV16 | once | TRBJ2-7 | .
TGTGCCAGCAGCCCACTCGGTGGAGGGGGACATTCAGATACGCAGTATTTT | CASSPLGGGGHSDTQYF | TRBV13 | . | TRBJ2-3 | .
TGTGCCAGCAGCTTAAGGCAGGGGACCACCGGGGAGCTGTTTTTT | CASSLRQGTTGELFF | TRBV11-1 | few | TRBJ2-2 | .
TGTGCCAGCAGCTTGGGGGACCAAAGAATGAACACCGGGGAGCTGTTTTTT | CASSLGDQRMNTGELFF | TRBV5-5 | few | TRBJ2-2 | .
TGTGCCAGTAGTATAGGACAGGGATCCTACGAGCAGTACTTC | CASSIGQGSYEQYF | TRBV19 | few | TRBJ2-7 | TRBD1
TGCGCCAGCAGCCCGGTCGGGGTTTCCGGGGAGCTGTTTTTT | CASSPVGVSGELFF | TRBV5-1 | few | TRBJ2-2 | .
TGTGCCAGCAGGTTGACAGGGTACACTGAAGCTTTCTTT | CASRLTGYTEAFF | TRBV7-3 | . | TRBJ1-1 | TRBD1
TGTGCCAGCTCCCCCACGGGGGGCACTGAAGCTTTCTTT | CASSPTGGTEAFF | TRBV18 | few | TRBJ1-1 | .
TGTGCCAGCTCACCGGCGGACAGGGGTGGGTACGAGCAGTACTTC | CASSPADRGGYEQYF | TRBV18 | . | TRBJ2-7 | TRBD1
TGTGCCAGCAGTTTCGCAGGGCCCAATCAGCCCCAGCATTTT | CASSFAGPNQPQHF | TRBV27 | . | TRBJ1-5 | .
TGTGCCAGCAGCTCTAGTTTGCGGGGGGCCGGGGAGACCCAGTACTTC | CASSSSLRGAGETQYF | TRBV7-2 | . | TRBJ2-5 | TRBD2
TGTGCCAGCAGCCAACCTAGGGCGGGAGGAGGGAATGAGCAGTTCTTC | CASSQPRAGGGNEQFF | TRBV4-2 | . | TRBJ2-1 | TRBD2
TGTGCCAGCAGCTCCGCCGGGACAGGGACTTGGGTGTCCTACAATGAGCAGTTCTTC | CASSSAGTGTWVSYNEQFF | TRBV7-3 | . | TRBJ2-1 | TRBD1
TGCGCCAGCAGCTCCCGGATTAGCGGGGGAGCGGGCACAGATACGCAGTATTTT | CASSSRISGGAGTDTQYF | TRBV5-1 | . | TRBJ2-3 | TRBD2
TGTGCCAGCAGGGACAGCTCCTACGAGCAGTACTTC | CASRDSSYEQYF | TRBV2 | few | TRBJ2-7 | .
TGTGCCAGCAGTGGAGAACGGGCCCGTACGCAGTATTTT | CASSGERARTQYF | TRBV6-1 | . | TRBJ2-3 | .
TGTGCCAGCAGCTTGAGTAGCGGGGGAAACTCCGAGCAGTACTTC | CASSLSSGGNSEQYF | TRBV7-2 | . | TRBJ2-7 | TRBD2
TGTGCCACAAAGGCGGGGACAGAAGGTTATAGCAATCAGCCCCAGCATTTT | CATKAGTEGYSNQPQHF | TRBV15 | . | TRBJ1-5 | TRBD1
TGTGCCAGCAGCGCAGGACTGATATACGAGCAGTACTTC | CASSAGLIYEQYF | TRBV7-2 | few | TRBJ2-7 | .
TGTGCCAGCAGTAGGACAGGGGCGAGCATAACGGGTACGCAGTATTTT | CASSRTGASITGTQYF | TRBV2 | . | TRBJ2-3 | TRBD1
TGTGCCAGCAGCTTTTCCCCACAGGGCGTCGGTTCACCCCTCCACTTT | CASSFSPQGVGSPLHF | TRBV7-3 | few | TRBJ1-6 | .
TGTGCCAGCAGTGAACCTGGGGACAGTCCCTACGAGCAGTACTTC | CASSEPGDSPYEQYF | TRBV6-1 | . | TRBJ2-7 | TRBD1
TGTGCCAGCAGCGTTTCGGACAGGGTTAATAATTCACCCCTCCACTTT | CASSVSDRVNNSPLHF | TRBV9 | . | TRBJ1-6 | TRBD1
TGCAGCGTTGAGGGGCAGGGAAATGGCTACACCTTC | CSVEGQGNGYTF | TRBV29-1 | few | TRBJ1-2 | .
TGTGCCAGCAGCTCCTGGGGGAACACCGGGGAGCTGTTTTTT | CASSSWGNTGELFF | TRBV7-8 | . | TRBJ2-2 | .
TGCAGCGTTAGGGGACAGGGGGTTTTTCACGGGGAGCTGTTTTTT | CSVRGQGVFHGELFF | TRBV29-1 | . | TRBJ2-2 | TRBD1
TGTGCCAGCAGCCCTCCGGGGACAGGGCGTGAACACTTC | CASSPPGTGREHF | TRBV11-2 | . | TRBJ1-2 | TRBD1
TGTGCCAGCAGCCGGGACTCCTATAATTCACCCCTCCACTTT | CASSRDSYNSPLHF | TRBV14 | . | TRBJ1-6 | .
TGTGCCAGCAGCTTACCTCGGGGAGGAGGGGACATTCAGTACTTC | CASSLPRGGGDIQYF | TRBV7-9 | . | TRBJ2-4 | .
TGTGCCAGCAGCCCGGGAAATAGCAATCAGCCCCAGCATTTT | CASSPGNSNQPQHF | TRBV7-2 | . | TRBJ1-5 | .